The clone carrying this TCR beta chain was detected a few times. At one of its ends the junction is not consistent with the germline gene, which may arise from a read error. The data were obtained in a study of T-cell memory formation after mild COVID-19. TCRdb fed the 5' RACE reads into MiXCR, producing one record per CDR3 protein. Of some 210,000 distinct CDR3 sequences in the sample, roughly a tenth were seen once. The clonotype originates from a man in his late teens or twenties who had mild COVID-19 (a few samples of this study predate the infection). Cell type and time point are not known. Sequencing was carried out using PBMCs or a T cell subset sorted from them (not recorded which).

This CDR3 is CASSIDRKQPQHF. Written as DNA, the CDR3 is TGTGCCAGTAGTATAGATCGCAAGCAGCCCCAGCATTTT. This sequence joins TRBV19 and TRBJ1-5; D is unresolved. CDR3 size: 13 residues. Germline V lookup: CDR1 LNHDA, CDR2 SQIVND (reference sequence).